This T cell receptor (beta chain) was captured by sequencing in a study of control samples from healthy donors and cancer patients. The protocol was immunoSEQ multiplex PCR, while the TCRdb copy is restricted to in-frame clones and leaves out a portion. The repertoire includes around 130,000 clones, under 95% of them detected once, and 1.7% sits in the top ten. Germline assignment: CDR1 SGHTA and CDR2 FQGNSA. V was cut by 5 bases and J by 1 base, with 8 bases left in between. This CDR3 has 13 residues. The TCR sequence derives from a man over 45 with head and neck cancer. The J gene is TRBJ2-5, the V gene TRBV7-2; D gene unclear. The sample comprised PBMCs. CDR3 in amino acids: CASSLFVQETQYF. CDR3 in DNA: TGTGCCAGCAGCCTTTTCGTCCAAGAGACCCAGTACTTC.